This entry lists 25 T cell receptor beta chains sequenced from one sample in a study of Ad26.COV2.S vaccination and SARS-CoV-2 variants. Treatment of the sample: some 20 received Ad26.COV2.S at low or high dose, single or two shots; about 5 received placebo; per-sample allocation not given. Sample collection was performed on day 63 after the first vaccine or placebo injection. Generated by immunoSEQ multiplex PCR, the TCRdb table keeps only in-frame clones and is missing some. Of a few hundred thousand clones in the sample, around 82% are singletons; the top ten hold roughly 7.4%. Sequencing used peripheral blood, obtained in a trial of Ad26.COV2.S vaccine versus placebo. Source of these receptors: a person aged 18-65 years who received the Ad26.COV2.S COVID-19 vaccine or a placebo.

The chain's CDR3 is CASSEPPSTNEKLFF. The DNA for the CDR3 is TGTGCCAGCAGTGAACCCCCGAGCACTAATGAAAAACTGTTTTTT. The chain has TRBV6-1 and TRBJ1-4; D gene uncertain. The V and J ends lost 2 bases and 2 bases respectively, with 9 bases between them. The CDR3 has 15 amino acids. Germline V lookup: CDR1 MNHNS, CDR2 SASEGT.

The chain has TRBV11-3 and TRBJ2-1; 7 nucleotides agree with TRBD1. The V gene end was trimmed by 1 base and the J gene end by 9 bases; junction bases not matched to a gene: 6. Per the germline V gene, CDR1 is SGHNT and CDR2 is YENEEA. CDR3 length: 14 residues. The CDR3 reads CASSLGRGSGEQFF. The CDR3 DNA follows: TGTGCCAGCAGCTTAGGCAGGGGGTCGGGTGAGCAGTTCTTC.

This clone was found once. The chain couples TRBV7-2 to TRBJ1-1; D might be TRBD1 (5 bases). This CDR3 is 16 amino acids long. Per germline, CDR1 SGHTA and CDR2 FQGNSA. Trimming left V 1 base short and J 0 bases short, with 12 bases between. CDR3 nucleotides: TGTGCCAGCAGCTTAGTTAGGACACTCATGAACACTGAAGCTTTCTTT. It yields the protein CASSLVRTLMNTEAFF.

This sequence joins TRBV9 and TRBJ1-2, with D possibly TRBD1 on 5 matching bases. Germline V gene data show CDR1 as SGDLS and CDR2 as YYNGEE. V lost 2 bases and J 8 bases, leaving 10 bases between the germline ends. This CDR3 has 12 amino acids. CDR3 loop: CASSVTEGGYTF. The DNA for the CDR3 is TGTGCCAGCAGCGTGACCGAGGGGGGCTACACCTTC.

The chain uses TRBV5-1 and TRBJ1-1; the D gene is possibly TRBD1 (5 bases). The germline CDR1 and CDR2 sequences are SGHRS and YFSETQ. V was shortened by 1 base and J by 2 bases, with 9 bases between the two germline ends. The CDR3 extends over 14 amino acids. CDR3 amino acids: CASSLSGANTEAFF. DNA of the CDR3: TGCGCCAGCAGCTTGTCTGGGGCCAACACTGAAGCTTTCTTT.

The sample holds a few counts of this clone. Other DNA sequences in the same sample also yield this CDR3. This chain uses TRBV10-3 with TRBJ1-1; D call uncertain. Trimming shortened V by 2 bases and J by 8 bases, and 6 bases separated the two germline ends. There are 11 residues in the CDR3. Germline V CDR1 and CDR2: ENHRY, SYGVKD. CDR3 sequence: CAISERTEAFF. The CDR3 bases are TGTGCCATCAGTGAGAGGACGGAAGCTTTCTTT.

The chain recombines TRBV20-1 with TRBJ2-3; D unclear. Trimming took off 6 bases at V and 3 bases at J, with 7 bases between the two ends. This CDR3 contains 11 residues. Germline CDR1 and CDR2: DFQATT and SNEGSKA (reference sequence). The CDR3 DNA follows: TGCAGTGCGCCTGAGACAGATACGCAGTATTTT. It encodes CSAPETDTQYF.

CDR3 sequence (DNA): TGTGCCAGCAGCCGTGGTGGCAGTGTGTCTGGAAACACCATATATTTT. Amino acid sequence: CASSRGGSVSGNTIYF. The chain employs TRBV5-5 and TRBJ1-3; D ambiguous. There are 16 residues in the CDR3. V was clipped by 4 bases and J by 1 base, with 15 bases between them. Looked up from germline, CDR1 is SGHKS and CDR2 is YYEKEE (reference sequence).

This chain uses TRBV6-6 with TRBJ2-6; the D call may be TRBD1 or TRBD2 (5 bases each). Germline values: CDR1 MNHNY, CDR2 SVGAGI (reference sequence). The CDR3 runs 13 residues. With 9 bases removed from V and 0 bases from J, the gap between germline ends came to 6 bases. CDR3 DNA sequence: TGTGCCAGTGGGGGCTCTGGGGCCAACGTCCTGACTTTC. It translates to CASGGSGANVLTF.

The chain couples TRBV3-1 (or the pseudogene TRBV3-2) to TRBJ1-1; 7 positions match TRBD1. V dropped 0 bases and J dropped 2; count of bases not matched to a gene: 9. CDR3 size: 17 residues. Germline lookup yields CDR1 LGHDT and CDR2 YNNKEL (reference sequence). CDR3 nucleotide sequence: TGTGCCAGCAGCCAAGAAACAGGGGCGATCCATAACACTGAAGCTTTCTTT. Its translation: CASSQETGAIHNTEAFF.

The CDR3 sequence is CASSLYDRSNQPQHF. CDR3 nucleotide sequence: TGTGCCAGCAGCTTGTATGACCGTAGCAATCAGCCCCAGCATTTT. This chain joins TRBV5-5 and TRBJ1-5, with D hard to call. With 1 base removed from V and 0 bases from J, the gap between germline ends came to 8 bases. Looked up from germline, CDR1 is SGHKS and CDR2 is YYEKEE (reference sequence). CDR3 length: 15 amino acids.

V usage is TRBV7-9 and J usage is TRBJ2-5, with 8 bases aligning to TRBD2. Germline-derived CDR1 and CDR2 are SEHNR and FQNEAQ (reference sequence). Germline trimming cut 3 bases from V and 5 bases from J; bases unmatched to any gene: 11. The CDR3 loop spans 16 amino acids. The CDR3, as DNA: TGTGCCAGCAGCTTCCTTTCGACGGGAGGGAGGGAGACCCAGTACTTC. Translating gives CASSFLSTGGRETQYF.

This chain joins TRBV10-2 and TRBJ2-1, with D tentatively TRBD2 (7 bases). V was pared by 6 bases and J by 7 bases, with 19 bases between. Germline CDR1 WSHSY, CDR2 SAAADI. CDR3 length: 15 amino acids. This chain's CDR3 is CASRPSGGGTNEQFF. In nucleotides, the CDR3 is TGCGCCAGCAGACCTAGCGGAGGGGGGACGAATGAGCAGTTCTTC.

The gene calls are TRBV7-2 and TRBJ1-2, with D tentatively TRBD1 (5 bases). The germline V and J ends were trimmed by 1 base and 6 bases, with 15 bases remaining between them. CDR1 is SGHTA, CDR2 FQGNSA, per germline. This CDR3 is built from 15 residues. CDR3 bases: TGTGCCAGCAGCTTAGTCCTGGGGGTTTCGGATGGCTACACCTTC. This translates into CASSLVLGVSDGYTF.

The chain links TRBV9 to TRBJ2-7; D gene uncertain. Germline V lookup: CDR1 SGDLS, CDR2 YYNGEE. This CDR3 is 13 amino acids long. V lost 2 bases and J lost 2, with 8 bases in between. The CDR3 loop reads CASSVDGTYEQYF. As DNA, the CDR3 is TGTGCCAGCAGCGTGGATGGAACCTACGAGCAGTACTTC.

The genes are TRBV9 and TRBJ1-2, with a weak D call TRBD1 (6 bases). CDR1 and CDR2 from the germline V gene are SGDLS and YYNGEE. The CDR3 spans 13 residues. The V end was cut by 4 bases, the J end by 4 bases, with 11 bases between. This chain's CDR3 is CASSPTGFYGYTF. CDR3 DNA: TGTGCCAGCAGCCCCACAGGGTTCTATGGCTACACCTTC.

This clone was seen once. The sample has other DNA sequences that encode this CDR3 too. V gene TRBV20-1 combines with J gene TRBJ1-1, with D perhaps matching TRBD1 (5 bases). Germline CDR1 is DFQATT and CDR2 is SNEGSKA (reference sequence). The length of the CDR3 is 11 residues. Trimming left V 5 bases short and J 4 bases short, with 8 bases between. CDR3 DNA: TGCAGTGCTTCGGGGGGCACTGAAGCTTTCTTT. Translating gives CSASGGTEAFF.

The chain is built from TRBV29-1 and TRBJ1-2; D gene unclear. Looked up from germline, CDR1 is SQVTM and CDR2 is ANQGSEA. The CDR3 runs 12 residues. Trimming shortened V by 4 bases and J by 7 bases, and 13 bases separated the two germline ends. The CDR3, as DNA: TGCAGCGTTGTTGGCCTAGGAGGTGGCTACACCTTC. Translating it yields CSVVGLGGGYTF. The whole variable domain, filled in from reference TRBV29-1 and TRBJ1-2, reads SAVISQKPSRDICQRGTSLTIQCQVDSQVTMMFWYRQQPGQSLTLIATANQGSEATYESGFVIDKFPISRPNLTFSTLTVSNMSPEDSSIYLCSVVGLGGGYTFGSGTRLTVV.

The chain carries TRBV5-6 and TRBJ1-5; D is uncertain. CDR1 and CDR2 from the germline V gene are SGHDT and YYEEEE. This CDR3 region has 14 residues. The V and J ends lost 1 base and 5 bases respectively, with 10 bases between them. CDR3 coding DNA: TGTGCCAGCAGCTTGAATCGGAGGGATCAGCCCCAGCATTTT. Its protein product is CASSLNRRDQPQHF.

This rearrangement joins TRBV30 to TRBJ2-7; no definite D call. V lost 5 bases to trimming and J lost 10 bases, with 15 bases between them. The CDR3 is 11 amino acids. The germline V gene encodes CDR1 GTSNPN and CDR2 SVGIG (reference sequence). For the CDR3, the DNA is TGTGCCTGGTCGTTGGGGTCGCGTCAGTACTTC. This codes for CAWSLGSRQYF.

CDR3 nucleotide sequence: TGTGCCAGCTCACCGAGACTCCCAACCGCTGGGGCCAACGTCCTGACTTTC. Translating gives CASSPRLPTAGANVLTF. This chain links TRBV18 with TRBJ2-6; no definite D call. The V gene's germline CDR1 is KGHSH and CDR2 LQKENI. The ends were cut back, 3 bases at V and 2 bases at J, with 14 bases in the middle. The CDR3 runs 17 residues.

This chain joins TRBV7-2 and TRBJ1-1, with D possibly TRBD1 on 5 matching bases. This CDR3 is built from 13 residues. Per germline, CDR1 SGHTA and CDR2 FQGNSA. Trimming removed 5 bases at V and 7 bases at J, with 14 bases between. The CDR3 sequence is CASSPSRGNEAFF. Here the CDR3 DNA reads TGTGCCAGCAGCCCGAGTAGGGGTAATGAAGCTTTCTTT.

This clone was counted only a few times. The V and J genes are TRBV7-9 and TRBJ1-3; D gene unclear. There are 15 residues in the CDR3. Trimming pared 5 bases from V and 4 bases from J, leaving 15 bases between. Germline V gene data show CDR1 as SEHNR and CDR2 as FQNEAQ (reference sequence). CDR3 loop: CASSQILMRGNTIYF. As DNA, the CDR3 is TGTGCCAGCAGCCAGATCCTCATGAGGGGAAACACCATATATTTT.

This sequence joins TRBV19 and TRBJ1-4, with 7 positions matching TRBD1. CDR1 and CDR2 from the germline V gene are LNHDA and SQIVND (reference sequence). The CDR3 loop spans 12 amino acids. V dropped 8 bases and J dropped 8; count of bases not matched to a gene: 5. The CDR3 loop reads CASRQGNEKLFF. The CDR3 DNA reads TGTGCCAGTCGACAGGGAAACGAAAAACTGTTTTTT. The full variable domain, completed using reference TRBV19 and TRBJ1-4, is DGGITQSPKYLFRKEGQNVTLSCEQNLNHDAMYWYRQDPGQGLRLIYYSQIVNDFQKGDIAEGYSVSREKKESFPLTVTSAQKNPTAFYLCASRQGNEKLFFGSGTQLSVL.

The chain combines TRBV27 with TRBJ2-6; D may be TRBD2 (5 bases). Germline CDR1 and CDR2: MNHEY and SMNVEV (reference sequence). V lost 4 bases to trimming and J lost 4 bases, with 8 bases between them. The CDR3 contains 14 residues. CDR3 coding DNA: TGTGCCAGCAGTTCCCGCGGGGGGGCCAACGTCCTGACTTTC. It encodes CASSSRGGANVLTF. The entire variable domain, with the rest obtained from reference TRBV27 and TRBJ2-6, is as follows: EAQVTQNPRYLITVTGKKLTVTCSQNMNHEYMSWYRQDPGLGLRQIYYSMNVEVTDKGDVPEGYKVSRKEKRNFPLILESPSPNQTSLYFCASSSRGGANVLTFGAGSRLTVL.